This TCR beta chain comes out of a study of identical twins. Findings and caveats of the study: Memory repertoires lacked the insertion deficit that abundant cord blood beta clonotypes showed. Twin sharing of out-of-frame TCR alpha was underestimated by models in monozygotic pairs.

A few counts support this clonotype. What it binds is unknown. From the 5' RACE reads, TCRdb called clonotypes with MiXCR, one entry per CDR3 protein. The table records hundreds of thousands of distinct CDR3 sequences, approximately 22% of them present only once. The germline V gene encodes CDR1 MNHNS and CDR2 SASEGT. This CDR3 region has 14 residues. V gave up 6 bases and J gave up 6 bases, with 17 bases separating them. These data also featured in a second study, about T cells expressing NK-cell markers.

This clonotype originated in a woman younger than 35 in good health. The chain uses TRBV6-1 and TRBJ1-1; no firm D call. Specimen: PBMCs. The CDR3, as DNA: TGTGCCAGCAGAGACCCGGGCAGTCATTCTGAAGCTTTCTTT. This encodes CASRDPGSHSEAFF.